What follows are 26 T cell receptor beta chains derived from one specimen sequenced in a study of tumor-infiltrating lymphocytes in primary liver carcinoma. Starting material of approximately 500 ng total RNA yielded TCR beta cDNA via a constant-region primer. Library construction for TCR beta comprised three nested multiplex PCR rounds performed with slightly modified ARM-PCR. With TRBV1-TRBV30 forward primers and a C-beta reverse primer, the first two PCR rounds were run for nine to eleven cycles each. TCRdb re-analysed the multiplex PCR reads in MiXCR, keeping a single row per CDR3 protein. The sample carries 90,000 to 140,000 distinct CDR3 sequences, roughly 85% recorded once. DNA and RNA were both co-extracted from about 20-30 mg of bulk tissue that had not been sorted. Sequencing used liver tumor tissue from sampling region 3. Subset of the sample: tumor region T3, left-lateral pole. These TCRs come from a man aged 40-55 years with primary liver carcinoma and hepatitis B virus infection.

The chain has TRBV6-5 and TRBJ2-5; 8 nucleotides agree with TRBD2. J gave up 9 bases and V 9 bases, and 9 bases lay outside the gene matches. This CDR3 has 12 amino acids. In germline, CDR1 is MNHEY, CDR2 SVGAGI. The CDR3 DNA reads as TGTGCCAGTACTAACGGGAGGGTGGCCCAGTACTTC. Amino acid sequence: CASTNGRVAQYF.

Concerning this clonotype: The missing conserved phenylalanine or tryptophan at the end of this CDR3 makes a read error likely. V and J are TRBV6-1 and TRBJ1-6; tentative D call: TRBD1 (6 bases). CDR1 and CDR2 (germline): MNHNS, SASEGT. The CDR3 totals 15 residues. V was clipped by 7 bases and J by 11 bases, with 21 bases between them. The CDR3 reads CASITRQEAYPPLHV. As DNA, the CDR3 is TGTGCCAGCATCACGAGACAGGAGGCTTATCCACCCCTCCACGTT.

This clonotype has at least ten counts. V is TRBV7-2 and J is TRBJ2-5; 13 bases line up with TRBD2. Germline V CDR1 and CDR2: SGHTA, FQGNSA. Trimming removed 4 bases from V and 2 bases from J; junction bases left unmatched: 10. The CDR3 has 18 amino acids. Here the CDR3 DNA reads TGTGCCAGCAGCTCTCCTCCCGGGACTAGCGGGATTCAAGAGACCCAGTACTTC. It codes for CASSSPPGTSGIQETQYF.

Regarding this clonotype: One end of the junction varies from germline; a read error may be responsible. This chain uses TRBV6-5 with TRBJ2-5; TRBD2 might be the D (6 bases). This CDR3 is built from 15 residues. Germline lookup yields CDR1 MNHEY and CDR2 SVGAGI. Here the CDR3 DNA reads TGTGCCAGCAATTACATTGGAGGGGATTGTAAGACCAAGTACTTC. As protein: CASNYIGGDCKTKYF.

As to this clonotype: A junction boundary mismatches the germline segment, possibly from a read error. The chain joins TRBV5-1 to TRBJ1-6; 10 nucleotides line up with TRBD1. The CDR3 runs to 16 residues. The germline V gene encodes CDR1 SGHRS and CDR2 YFSETQ. The CDR3 reads CANSKGQGLYNSPLHF. For the CDR3, the DNA is TGCGCCAACAGCAAGGGACAGGGGCTGTATAATTCGCCCCTCCACTTT.

The chain links TRBV20-1 to TRBJ2-7; D is possibly TRBD1 or TRBD2 (5 bases each). With 6 bases removed from V and 0 bases from J, the gap between germline ends came to 15 bases. CDR3 length: 14 residues. Germline V lookup: CDR1 DFQATT, CDR2 SNEGSKA (reference sequence). CDR3 amino acids: CSATPGTPSYEQYF. The DNA for the CDR3 is TGCAGTGCAACTCCCGGGACGCCCTCCTACGAGCAGTACTTC.

In its sample, this clonotype was seen many times. V gene TRBV7-3 combines with J gene TRBJ2-2; no firm D call. Trimming removed 5 bases at V and 0 bases at J, with 16 bases between. Germline CDR1 reads SGHTA; CDR2 reads FQGTGA. This CDR3 has 17 residues. CDR3 protein: CASSHDEAVANTGELFF. The CDR3 DNA follows: TGTGCCAGCAGCCACGACGAGGCGGTCGCGAACACCGGGGAGCTGTTTTTT.

In this sample, this clonotype turned up a few times. Relative to the germline gene, one junction end is altered; a read error may explain this. This chain connects TRBV4-1 to TRBJ2-1, with D perhaps being TRBD1 or TRBD2 (6 bases each). Germline V lookup: CDR1 MGHRA, CDR2 YSYEKL. This CDR3 has 17 residues. The CDR3 spells CASKREESGQLNSVQFF. The CDR3 region has the DNA TGCGCCAGCAAGAGGGAGGAATCAGGACAGCTTAATAGCGTGCAGTTCTTT.

About this clonotype: The junction and the germline gene differ at one end; a read error may be behind it. V is TRBV5-5 and J is TRBJ1-1; maybe TRBD1 (6 bases). Per the germline V gene, CDR1 is SGHKS and CDR2 is YYEKEE (reference sequence). This CDR3 is 13 amino acids long. The CDR3 reads CARSLIRGTGAFF. CDR3 nucleotide sequence: TGTGCCAGGAGCTTGATCAGGGGCACTGGAGCTTTCTTT.

For this clonotype: Compared with germline, one end of the junction differs, possibly owing to a read error. The chain has TRBV30 and TRBJ2-7, with 10 bases identical to TRBD1. Germline lookup yields CDR1 GTSNPN and CDR2 SVGIG (reference sequence). This CDR3 comprises 14 residues. CDR3 DNA sequence: TGCGCCTGGAGTGATACCGGGACAGGGGACGAGCAGTACTTC. Residues: CAWSDTGTGDEQYF.

Worth noting for this clonotype: One end of the junction fails to match germline, which may point to a read error. The chain carries TRBV6-1 and TRBJ1-2; TRBD1 is a possible D gene (5 bases). The CDR3 is made up of 12 amino acids. The germline V gene has CDR1 MNHNS and CDR2 SASEGT. The CDR3 spells CGSIQDNYGYTF. The CDR3 DNA reads TGTGGCAGCATCCAGGACAACTATGGCTACACTTTC.

About this clonotype itself: The final CDR3 position lacks the conserved phenylalanine or tryptophan, pointing to a likely read error. This rearrangement joins TRBV12-3 or TRBV12-4 to TRBJ2-1; D gene uncertain. The tail of the sequence fits TRBJ2-5 better, so the J call may be wrong. The CDR3 length is 13 residues. As DNA, the CDR3 is TGTGCCAGCAGTCCGAACAGCTGGGAGACCCAGTACTTA. Its translation: CASSPNSWETQYL.

Of note for this clonotype: The junction departs from germline at one end; a sequencing error may be responsible. V is TRBV11-2 and J is TRBJ2-3, with 7 bases fitting TRBD2. The CDR3 sequence is 16 residues long. Per germline, CDR1 SGHAT and CDR2 FQNNGV. Here the CDR3 reads CASSRESGRVADTLYF. CDR3 bases: TGTGCCAGCAGCCGGGAAAGTGGGAGGGTCGCAGATACGCTGTATTTT.

To note about this clonotype: The junction shows a germline mismatch at one end, possibly a read error. This sequence joins TRBV11-3 and TRBJ2-1; D not certain. The CDR3 has 12 amino acids. The germline CDR1 and CDR2 sequences are SGHNT and YENEEA. The CDR3 coding sequence is TGCGCCAGCAACTTAAATGGCAATGAGCAGTTCTTC. Protein sequence: CASNLNGNEQFF.

A note on this clonotype: A read error is likely, as this CDR3 ends without the conserved phenylalanine or tryptophan. The J gene is TRBJ2-2, the V gene TRBV29-1, with 9 bases matching TRBD2. This CDR3 has 15 amino acids. Germline V gene lookup returns CDR1 SQVTM and CDR2 ANQGSEA. The CDR3 reads CSVGTSATNTAELFY. In DNA form, the CDR3 reads TGCAGCGTTGGGACTAGCGCGACGAACACCGCGGAGCTGTTTTAT.

The J gene is TRBJ2-3, the V gene TRBV5-1; D may correspond to TRBD1 or TRBD2 (5 bases each). The V gene lost 4 bases and the J gene lost 4 bases, with 16 bases spanning the gap. The CDR3 is 15 amino acids. Germline loops: CDR1 SGHRS, CDR2 YFSETQ. This CDR3 reads CASSDNASRADTQYF. DNA of the CDR3: TGCGCCAGCAGCGATAATGCTAGCAGGGCAGATACGCAGTATTTT.

This clonotype was seen a handful of times. V is TRBV19 and J is TRBJ2-2; D not certain. CDR1 and CDR2 from the germline V gene are LNHDA and SQIVND (reference sequence). The V gene lost 3 bases and the J gene lost 8 bases, with 19 bases spanning the gap. The CDR3 is made up of 16 amino acids. The CDR3 is CASSMLQVLEKGELFF. The CDR3 DNA is TGTGCCAGTAGTATGCTCCAGGTGCTCGAGAAGGGGGAGCTGTTTTTT.

As regards this clonotype: At one end the junction does not follow the germline gene, possibly because of a read error. The chain uses TRBV28 and TRBJ2-5; D is possibly TRBD1 or TRBD2 (5 bases each). Per the germline V gene, CDR1 is MDHEN and CDR2 is SYDVKM. CDR3 size: 15 residues. CDR3 sequence: CVSRLGDRVQETQYF. In DNA form, the CDR3 reads TGTGTCAGCAGGCTCGGGGACCGGGTCCAAGAGACCCAGTACTTC.

Points on this clonotype: One end of the junction does not line up with germline, which may come from a read error. The genes are TRBV29-1 and TRBJ2-5; D possibly corresponds to TRBD1 (6 bases). The CDR3 spans 13 residues. The germline V gene encodes CDR1 SQVTM and CDR2 ANQGSEA. CDR3 protein: CSVSGRGIETRYF. CDR3 nucleotide sequence: TGCAGCGTTAGCGGCAGGGGAATAGAGACCCGGTACTTC.

The chain employs TRBV12-3 or TRBV12-4 and TRBJ2-1, with 7 nucleotides matching TRBD2. This CDR3 has 16 residues. The V and J ends lost 8 bases and 16 bases, in that order; junction bases with no gene match: 26. As DNA, the CDR3 is TGTGCCAGCGCCCGAAGGGGAGGGGATTTACTTAATGTGCATTTCTTC. Its translation is CASARRGGDLLNVHFF.

A note on this clonotype: Because the CDR3 is missing its conserved closing phenylalanine or tryptophan, this is likely a read error. The chain links TRBV11-2 to TRBJ1-2; unclear D gene. The CDR3 spans 10 residues. CDR1 SGHAT and CDR2 FQNNGV come from the germline V gene. CDR3 in amino acids: CANSPNSYTL. The CDR3 nucleotides read TGTGCCAACAGCCCCAATAGCTACACCTTA.

The genes are TRBV14 and TRBJ1-1, with no clear D. Per germline, CDR1 SGHDN and CDR2 FVKESK. The CDR3 has 14 amino acids. The CDR3 loop reads CGSSQADLDTEAFF. In DNA form, the CDR3 reads TGTGGCAGTAGCCAAGCAGATTTGGATACTGAAGCTTTCTTT.

Concerning this clonotype itself: The conserved closing phenylalanine or tryptophan is absent in this CDR3, likely reflecting a read error. The J gene is TRBJ2-7, the V gene TRBV12-3 or TRBV12-4, with D unclear. The CDR3 covers 12 residues. Deletions cut 7 bases from V and 5 bases from J, with 12 bases between. The CDR3 region has the DNA TGTGCCAGCAATCCGAGCCCGAACGAGCAGTACTTA. This codes for CASNPSPNEQYL.

The chain joins TRBV5-6 to TRBJ2-5; perhaps D is TRBD1 or TRBD2 (5 bases each). The CDR3 spans 15 residues. CDR1 is SGHDT and CDR2 is YYEEEE in the germline V gene. V was cut by 4 bases and J by 0 bases, with 13 bases left in between. CDR3 loop: CASSMGTAYQETQYF. The CDR3 DNA follows: TGTGCCAGCAGCATGGGGACCGCGTACCAAGAGACCCAGTACTTC.

The table lists this clonotype with a count of one. At one of its ends the junction is not consistent with the germline gene, which may arise from a read error. The chain joins TRBV29-1 to TRBJ1-1; the match to TRBD1 covers 7 bases. CDR1 SQVTM and CDR2 ANQGSEA come from the germline V gene. CDR3 length: 15 residues. DNA of the CDR3: TGCAGCGTTGCAGGGGGTTGGGGGATGAACACAGAAGCTATCTTT. Encoded protein: CSVAGGWGMNTEAIF.

With respect to this clonotype: The germline gene is not matched at one end of the junction; a read error may be the cause. V gene TRBV29-1 combines with J gene TRBJ1-2, with D maybe TRBD1 (5 bases). From germline, CDR1 is SQVTM and CDR2 ANQGSEA. This CDR3 has 13 residues. The CDR3 sequence is CSVGGREKYGYTF. CDR3 coding DNA: TGCAGCGTCGGGGGTAGGGAAAAATATGGCTACACTTTC.